The T cell receptor beta chain described here comes from a study of blood T cell repertoires in COVID-19. Overall study: Nucleic acid was either cDNA or gDNA, and it came from T cells, B-cell-depleted T cells, or PBMCs.

Method: immunoSEQ multiplex PCR; TCRdb's copy keeps in-frame clones and lacks some. The sample contains approximately 210,000 clones, 88% of which appear only once. This CDR3 is built from 14 residues. The germline V gene has CDR1 SGHTA and CDR2 FQGTGA. Trimming took 3 bases from V and 5 from J; bases not matched to a gene: 5. The chain joins TRBV7-3 to TRBJ1-2; TRBD1 matches 8 bases. The material sequenced was peripheral blood. This clonotype was obtained from a woman aged 40 to 50 who had recovered from COVID-19. CDR3 in amino acids: CASSFGQGGYGYTF. In nucleotides, the CDR3 is TGTGCCAGCAGCTTCGGACAGGGAGGGTATGGCTACACCTTC.